In this sample, the clone carrying this T cell receptor beta chain turned up a few times. The antigen remains undetermined. In the same sample, other DNA sequences code for this CDR3. Between the trimmed V and J ends, which lost 3 bases and 2 bases, there was a span of 7 bases. Germline V gene sequence: CDR1 MNHNY, CDR2 SVGAGI (reference sequence). The CDR3 is made up of 13 amino acids. The data stem from a study of shared clonotypes between healthy human individuals. Each of the donors was a healthy adult who was HIV-negative and had not had a recent acute infection or vaccination. Study-wide results and caveats: Roughly 5% of naive CD4 clonotypes were shared across four donors.

Profiled with immunoSEQ multiplex PCR; TCRdb holds only in-frame clones, not every one. This table holds roughly 2.5 million clones, about 92% found once. The rearrangement uses TRBV6-6 and TRBJ1-2; weak D call: TRBD1 (6 bases). The sequence came from a man aged 18 to 30 in good health. The sample was naive CD4+ T cells sorted from blood. Subset in this sample: CD45RA+ positively selected. The DNA of the CDR3 is TGTGCCAGCAGTTATGGACAGAACTATGGCTACACCTTC. Amino acids: CASSYGQNYGYTF.